This T cell receptor beta chain was identified during a study of blood T cells in healthy people across ages. Together with a sample-barcoded 5' primer, a J-beta primer mix was included in a second PCR lasting about 6 to 11 cycles. Each single sample gave us at least 3 million CDR3-containing paired-end reads. MiXCR was run by TCRdb on the 5' RACE reads, yielding one entry per CDR3 protein. The sample holds approximately 690,000 distinct CDR3 sequences, 40% to 45% seen once. Unmatched junction bases numbered 10, after V lost 3 bases and J lost 0 bases. Germline CDR1 and CDR2: DFQATT and SNEGSKA (reference sequence). The CDR3 consists of 16 residues. Every sample had a minimum of 6.5 million PBMCs isolated.

Sequencing was done on a sample of blood. The receptor was isolated from a man older than 75 in good health. The genes are TRBV20-1 and TRBJ2-7, with 8 bases aligning to TRBD2. The CDR3 region has the DNA TGCAGTGCTAGCGATGCCACTAGCGGAAGCTCCTACGAGCAGTACTTC. Encoded protein: CSASDATSGSSYEQYF.